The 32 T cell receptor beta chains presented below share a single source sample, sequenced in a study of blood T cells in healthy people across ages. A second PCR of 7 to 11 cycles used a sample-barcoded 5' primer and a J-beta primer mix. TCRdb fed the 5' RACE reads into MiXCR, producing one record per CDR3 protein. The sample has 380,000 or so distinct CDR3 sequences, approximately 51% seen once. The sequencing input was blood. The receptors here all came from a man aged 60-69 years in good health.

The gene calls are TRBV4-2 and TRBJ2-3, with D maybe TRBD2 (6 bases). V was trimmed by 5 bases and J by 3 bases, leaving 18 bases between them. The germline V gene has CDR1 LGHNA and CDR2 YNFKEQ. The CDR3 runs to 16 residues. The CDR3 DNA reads TGTGCCAGCAGCGGGGGGATCGGGGGAAGGACAGATACGCAGTATTTT. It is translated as CASSGGIGGRTDTQYF.

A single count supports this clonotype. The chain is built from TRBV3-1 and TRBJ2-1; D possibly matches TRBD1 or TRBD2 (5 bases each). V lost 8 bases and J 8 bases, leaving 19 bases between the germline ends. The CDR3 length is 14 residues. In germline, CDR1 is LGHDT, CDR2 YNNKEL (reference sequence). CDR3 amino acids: CASRLAGRGHEQFF. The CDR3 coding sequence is TGTGCCAGCCGCCTGGCAGGGCGAGGGCATGAGCAGTTCTTC.

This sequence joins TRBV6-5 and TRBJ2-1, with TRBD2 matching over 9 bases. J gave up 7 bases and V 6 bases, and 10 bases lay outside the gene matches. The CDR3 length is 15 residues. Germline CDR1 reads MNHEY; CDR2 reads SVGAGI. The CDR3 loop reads CASSRAGGLSNEQFF. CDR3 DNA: TGTGCCAGCAGCCGCGCGGGAGGGCTTTCTAATGAGCAGTTCTTC.

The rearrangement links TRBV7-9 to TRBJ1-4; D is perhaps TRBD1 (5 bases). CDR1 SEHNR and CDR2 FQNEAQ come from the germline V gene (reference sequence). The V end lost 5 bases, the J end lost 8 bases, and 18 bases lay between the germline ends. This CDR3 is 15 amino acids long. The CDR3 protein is CASSAGTIGIEKLFF. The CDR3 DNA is TGTGCCAGCAGCGCGGGGACTATCGGGATCGAAAAACTGTTTTTT.

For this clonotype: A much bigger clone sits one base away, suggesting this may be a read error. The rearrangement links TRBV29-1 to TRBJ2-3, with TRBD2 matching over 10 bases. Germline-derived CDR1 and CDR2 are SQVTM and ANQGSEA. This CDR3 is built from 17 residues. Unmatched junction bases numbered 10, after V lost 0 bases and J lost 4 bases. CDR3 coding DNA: TGCAGCGTTGAAGAAAGAGCTAGCGGGGGTGTAGCAGATACGCAGTATTTT. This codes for CSVEERASGGVADTQYF.

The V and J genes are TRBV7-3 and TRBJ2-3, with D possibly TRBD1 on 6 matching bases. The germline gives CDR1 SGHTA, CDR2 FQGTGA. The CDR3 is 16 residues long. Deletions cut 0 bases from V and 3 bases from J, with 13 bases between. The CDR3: CASSLTGGVGTDTQYF. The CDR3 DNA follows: TGTGCCAGCAGCTTAACAGGGGGAGTGGGTACAGATACGCAGTATTTT.

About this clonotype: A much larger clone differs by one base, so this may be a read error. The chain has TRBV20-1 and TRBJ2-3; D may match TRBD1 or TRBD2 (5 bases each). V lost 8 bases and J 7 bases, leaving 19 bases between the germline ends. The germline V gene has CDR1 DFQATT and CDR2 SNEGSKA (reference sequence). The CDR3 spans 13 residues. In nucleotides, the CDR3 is TGCAGTACTATAAGGGGCGGGCGGTATACGCAGTATTTT. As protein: CSTIRGGRYTQYF.

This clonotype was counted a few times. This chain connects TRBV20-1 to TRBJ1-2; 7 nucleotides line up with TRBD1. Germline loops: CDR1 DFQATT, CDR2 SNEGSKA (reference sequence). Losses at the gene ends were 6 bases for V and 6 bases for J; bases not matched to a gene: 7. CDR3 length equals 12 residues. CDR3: CSARDRVNGYTF. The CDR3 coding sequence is TGCAGTGCCCGAGACAGGGTAAATGGCTACACCTTC.

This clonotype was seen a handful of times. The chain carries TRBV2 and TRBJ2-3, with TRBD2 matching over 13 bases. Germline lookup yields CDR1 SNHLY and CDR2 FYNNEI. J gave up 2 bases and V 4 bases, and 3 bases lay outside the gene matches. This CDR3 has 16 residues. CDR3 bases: TGTGCCAGCAGTGGGACTAGCGGGGGAAACACAGATACGCAGTATTTT. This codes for CASSGTSGGNTDTQYF.

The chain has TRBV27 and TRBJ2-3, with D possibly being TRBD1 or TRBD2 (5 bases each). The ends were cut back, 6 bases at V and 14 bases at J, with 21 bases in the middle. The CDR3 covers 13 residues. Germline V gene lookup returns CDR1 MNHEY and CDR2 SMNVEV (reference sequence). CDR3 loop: CASSLDGAILLYF. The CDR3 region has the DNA TGTGCCAGCAGCCTAGACGGGGCCATCCTCCTGTATTTT.

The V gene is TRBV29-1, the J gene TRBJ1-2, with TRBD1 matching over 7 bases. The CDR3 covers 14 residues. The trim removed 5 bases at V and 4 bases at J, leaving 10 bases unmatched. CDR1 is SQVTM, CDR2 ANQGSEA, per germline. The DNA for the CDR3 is TGCAGCGTTCCTGCCTCCCGGGACAGCTATGGCTACACCTTC. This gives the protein CSVPASRDSYGYTF.

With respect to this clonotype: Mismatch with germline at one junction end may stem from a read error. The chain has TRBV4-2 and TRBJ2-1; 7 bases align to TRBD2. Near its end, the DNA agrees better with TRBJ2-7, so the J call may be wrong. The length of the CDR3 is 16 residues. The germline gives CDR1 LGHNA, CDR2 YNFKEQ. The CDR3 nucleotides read TGTGTCAGCAGCCAAATAGCGGGCATCTCCACCCACGAGCAGTACTTC. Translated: CVSSQIAGISTHEQYF.

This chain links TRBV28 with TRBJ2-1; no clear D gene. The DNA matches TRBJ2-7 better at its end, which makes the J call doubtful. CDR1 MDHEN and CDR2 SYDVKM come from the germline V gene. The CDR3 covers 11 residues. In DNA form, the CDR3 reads TGTGCCAGCAGCCCACAATCAGAGCAGTACTTC. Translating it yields CASSPQSEQYF.

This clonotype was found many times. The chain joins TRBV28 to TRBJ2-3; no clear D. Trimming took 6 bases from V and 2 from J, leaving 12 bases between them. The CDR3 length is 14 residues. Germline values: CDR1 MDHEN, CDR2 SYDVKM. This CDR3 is CASSFPQHTDTQYF. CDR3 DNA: TGTGCCAGCAGCTTCCCCCAACACACAGATACGCAGTATTTT.

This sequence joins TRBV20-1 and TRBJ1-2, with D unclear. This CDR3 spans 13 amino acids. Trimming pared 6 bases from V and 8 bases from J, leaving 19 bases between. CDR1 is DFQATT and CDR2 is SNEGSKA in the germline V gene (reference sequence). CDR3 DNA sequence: TGCAGTGCCACTCGAACGGGCCCCACGGGCTACACCTTC. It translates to CSATRTGPTGYTF.

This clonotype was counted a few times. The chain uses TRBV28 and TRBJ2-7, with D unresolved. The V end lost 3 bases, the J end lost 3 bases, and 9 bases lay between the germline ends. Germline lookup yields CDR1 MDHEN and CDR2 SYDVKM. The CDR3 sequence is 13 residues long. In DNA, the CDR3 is TGTGCCAGCAGTTTCGGTAAACTCTACGAGCAGTACTTC. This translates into CASSFGKLYEQYF.

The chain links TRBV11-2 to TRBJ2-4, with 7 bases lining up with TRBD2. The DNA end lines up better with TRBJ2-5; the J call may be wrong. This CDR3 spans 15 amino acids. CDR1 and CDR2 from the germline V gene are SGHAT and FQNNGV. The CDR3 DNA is TGTGCCAGCAGCTTAGTTAGTCAGGGAGGGGAGACCCAGTACTTC. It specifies CASSLVSQGGETQYF.

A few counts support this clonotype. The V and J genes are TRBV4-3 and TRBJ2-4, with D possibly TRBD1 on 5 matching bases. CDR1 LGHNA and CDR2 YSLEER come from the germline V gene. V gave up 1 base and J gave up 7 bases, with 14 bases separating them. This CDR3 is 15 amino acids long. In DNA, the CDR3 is TGCGCCAGCAGCCAAGCCCTAGGGGTTGGGAACATTCAGTACTTC. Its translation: CASSQALGVGNIQYF.

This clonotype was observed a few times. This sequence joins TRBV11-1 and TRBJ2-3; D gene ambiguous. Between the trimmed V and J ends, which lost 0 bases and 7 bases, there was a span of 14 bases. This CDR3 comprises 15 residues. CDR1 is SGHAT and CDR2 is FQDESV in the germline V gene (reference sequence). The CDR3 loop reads CASSLADGLGYTQYF. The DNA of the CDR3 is TGTGCCAGCAGCTTAGCGGACGGCCTAGGGTATACGCAGTATTTT.

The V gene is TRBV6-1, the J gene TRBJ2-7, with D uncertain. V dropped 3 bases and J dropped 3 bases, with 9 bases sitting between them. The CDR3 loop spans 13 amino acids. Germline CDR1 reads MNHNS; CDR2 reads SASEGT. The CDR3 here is CASSDVGGYEQYF. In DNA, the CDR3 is TGTGCCAGCAGTGACGTGGGTGGCTACGAGCAGTACTTC.

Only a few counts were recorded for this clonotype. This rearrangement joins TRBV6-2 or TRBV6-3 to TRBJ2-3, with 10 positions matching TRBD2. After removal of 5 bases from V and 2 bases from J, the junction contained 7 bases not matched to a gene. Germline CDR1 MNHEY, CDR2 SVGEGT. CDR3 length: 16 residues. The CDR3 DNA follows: TGTGCCAGCAGTCCCGGGACTAGCGCCTTCACAGATACGCAGTATTTT. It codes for CASSPGTSAFTDTQYF.

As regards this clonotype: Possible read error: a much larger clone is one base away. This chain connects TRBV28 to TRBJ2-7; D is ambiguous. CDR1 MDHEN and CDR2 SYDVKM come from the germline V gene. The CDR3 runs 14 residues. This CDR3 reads CASSPMSVSYVQYF. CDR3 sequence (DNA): TGTGCCAGCAGCCCCATGAGCGTATCCTACGTGCAGTACTTC. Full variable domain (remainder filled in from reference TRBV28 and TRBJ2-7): DVKVTQSSRYLVKRTGEKVFLECVQDMDHENMFWYRQDPGLGLRLIYFSYDVKMKEKGDIPEGYSVSREKKERFSLILESASTNQTSMYLCASSPMSVSYVQYFGPGTRLTVT.

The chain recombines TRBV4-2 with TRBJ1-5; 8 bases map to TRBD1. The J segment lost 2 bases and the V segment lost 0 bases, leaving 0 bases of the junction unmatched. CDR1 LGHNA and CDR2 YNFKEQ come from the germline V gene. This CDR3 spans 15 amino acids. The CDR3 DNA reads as TGTGCCAGCAGCCAAGAGACAGGGGGCAATCAGCCCCAGCATTTT. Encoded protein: CASSQETGGNQPQHF.

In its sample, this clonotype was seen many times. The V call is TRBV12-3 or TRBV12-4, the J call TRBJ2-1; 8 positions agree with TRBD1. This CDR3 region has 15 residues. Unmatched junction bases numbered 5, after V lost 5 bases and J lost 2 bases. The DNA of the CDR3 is TGTGCCAGCAGTCCCGGGACAGGTGCCTACAATGAGCAGTTCTTC. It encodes CASSPGTGAYNEQFF.

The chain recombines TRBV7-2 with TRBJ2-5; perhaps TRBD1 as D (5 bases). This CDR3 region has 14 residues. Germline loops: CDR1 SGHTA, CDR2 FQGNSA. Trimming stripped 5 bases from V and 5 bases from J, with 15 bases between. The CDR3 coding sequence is TGTGCCAGCAGCCGGGCGGTCCAGGGCGAGACCCAGTACTTC. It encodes CASSRAVQGETQYF.

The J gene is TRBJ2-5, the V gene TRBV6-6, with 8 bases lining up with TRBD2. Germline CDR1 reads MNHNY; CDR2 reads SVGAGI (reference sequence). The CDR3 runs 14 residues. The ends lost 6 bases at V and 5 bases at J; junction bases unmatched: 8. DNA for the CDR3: TGTGCCAGCAGCAAGCGGGAGAATTGGGAGACCCAGTACTTC. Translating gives CASSKRENWETQYF.

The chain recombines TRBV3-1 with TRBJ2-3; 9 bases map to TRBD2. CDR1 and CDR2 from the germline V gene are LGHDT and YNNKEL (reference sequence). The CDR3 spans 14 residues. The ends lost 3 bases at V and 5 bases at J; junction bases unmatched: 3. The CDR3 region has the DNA TGTGCCAGCAGCCAGCGGGGGGGCATAGATACGCAGTATTTT. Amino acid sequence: CASSQRGGIDTQYF.

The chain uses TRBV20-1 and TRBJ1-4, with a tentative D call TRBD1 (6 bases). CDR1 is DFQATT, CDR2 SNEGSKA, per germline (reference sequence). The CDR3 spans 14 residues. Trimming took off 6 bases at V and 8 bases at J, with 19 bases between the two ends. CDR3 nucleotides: TGCAGTGCCCCCTCGGGACACTCAAGGGAAAAACTGTTTTTT. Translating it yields CSAPSGHSREKLFF.

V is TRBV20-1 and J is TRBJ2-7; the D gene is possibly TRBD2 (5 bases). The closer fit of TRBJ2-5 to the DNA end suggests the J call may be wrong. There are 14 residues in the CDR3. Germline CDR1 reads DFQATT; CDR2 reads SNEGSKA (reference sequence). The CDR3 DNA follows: TGCAGTGCTAGTGCCGGGAATCTACAAGAGACCCAGTACTTC. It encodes CSASAGNLQETQYF.

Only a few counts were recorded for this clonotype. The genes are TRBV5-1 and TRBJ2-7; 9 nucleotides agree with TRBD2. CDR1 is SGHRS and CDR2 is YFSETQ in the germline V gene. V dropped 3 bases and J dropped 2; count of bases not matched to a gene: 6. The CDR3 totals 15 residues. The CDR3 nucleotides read TGCGCCAGCAGCTGGGAGACTAGCGGCCCCTACGAGCAGTACTTC. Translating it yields CASSWETSGPYEQYF.

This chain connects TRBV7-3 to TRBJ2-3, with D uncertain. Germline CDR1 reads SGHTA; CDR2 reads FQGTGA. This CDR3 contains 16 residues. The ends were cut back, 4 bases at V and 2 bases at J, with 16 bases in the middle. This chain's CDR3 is CASSSPASDITDTQYF. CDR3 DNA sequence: TGTGCCAGCAGCTCACCGGCGTCAGACATCACAGATACGCAGTATTTT.

The CDR3 coding sequence is TGCAGCGTTTATGACGGGAAGGACGCCGACTATGGCTACACCTTC. Translating gives CSVYDGKDADYGYTF. The chain combines TRBV29-1 with TRBJ1-2; D not certain. CDR1 SQVTM and CDR2 ANQGSEA come from the germline V gene. CDR3 length equals 15 residues. The germline V and J ends were trimmed by 5 bases and 3 bases, with 19 bases remaining between them.